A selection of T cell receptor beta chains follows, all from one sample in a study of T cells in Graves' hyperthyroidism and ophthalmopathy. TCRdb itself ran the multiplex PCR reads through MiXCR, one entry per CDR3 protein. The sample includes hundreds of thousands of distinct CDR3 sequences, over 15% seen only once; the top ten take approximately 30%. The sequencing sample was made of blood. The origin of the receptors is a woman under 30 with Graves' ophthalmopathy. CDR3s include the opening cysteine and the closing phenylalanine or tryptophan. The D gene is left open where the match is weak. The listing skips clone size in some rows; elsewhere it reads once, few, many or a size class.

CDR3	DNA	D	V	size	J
CASSRPFSGTSGREQFF	TGTGCCAGCAGCCGACCGTTCTCCGGGACTAGCGGGCGTGAGCAGTTCTTC	TRBD2	TRBV7-2	NA	TRBJ2-1
CASSLTAHNEQFF	TGTGCCAGCAGCTTAACGGCCCACAATGAGCAGTTCTTC	NA	TRBV7-3	many	TRBJ2-1
CASSVDGGQNIQYF	TGTGCCAGCAGCGTAGATGGAGGTCAAAACATTCAGTACTTC	NA	TRBV9	many	TRBJ2-4
CASSLVLSGSSYEQYF	TGTGCCAGCAGTTTGGTCCTAAGCGGGAGCTCCTACGAGCAGTACTTC	TRBD2	TRBV28	many	TRBJ2-7
CSVEGGTSGIEDTQYF	TGCAGCGTTGAAGGGGGGACTAGCGGTATTGAAGATACGCAGTATTTT	TRBD2	TRBV29-1	many	TRBJ2-3
CASSPRTGWNQPQHF	TGTGCCAGCAGTCCCAGGACAGGGTGGAACCAGCCCCAGCATTTT	TRBD1	TRBV27	many	TRBJ1-5
CASSLYPAGAWTEAFF	TGTGCCAGCAGTTTATATCCAGCAGGGGCTTGGACTGAAGCTTTCTTT	NA	TRBV28	many	TRBJ1-1
CASSLGLAGVPSTDTQYF	TGCGCCAGCAGCTTGGGCCTAGCGGGAGTGCCAAGCACAGATACGCAGTATTTT	TRBD2	TRBV5-1	NA	TRBJ2-3
CASSLRGGTEAFF	TGTGCCAGCAGTCTCAGGGGTGGCACTGAAGCTTTCTTT	NA	TRBV12-3/TRBV12-4	many	TRBJ1-1
CASFDRVGNEQFF	TGTGCCAGCTTTGACAGGGTAGGAAATGAGCAGTTCTTC	TRBD1	TRBV6-1	many	TRBJ2-1
CASSFASQQETQYF	TGTGCCAGCAGCTTTGCTAGCCAACAAGAGACCCAGTACTTC	NA	TRBV13	many	TRBJ2-5
CSARTGGTYEQYF	TGCAGTGCTAGGACAGGGGGAACCTACGAGCAGTACTTC	TRBD1	TRBV20-1	many	TRBJ2-7
CATSQGARSYEQYF	TGTGCCACCAGCCAAGGGGCGCGCTCCTACGAGCAGTACTTC	NA	TRBV15	few	TRBJ2-7
CASSGQGVYTEAFF	TGTGCCAGCAGTGGACAGGGAGTGTACACTGAAGCTTTCTTT	TRBD1	TRBV2	many	TRBJ1-1
CASSQAGANVLTF	TGTGCCAGCAGTCAAGCTGGGGCCAACGTCCTGACTTTC	NA	TRBV25-1	NA	TRBJ2-6
CASSVEQTTDTQYF	TGTGCCAGCAGCGTAGAACAGACCACAGATACGCAGTATTTT	NA	TRBV9	many	TRBJ2-3
CASSTRTGPLLDTEAFF	TGTGCCAGCAGCACAAGGACAGGGCCCCTGTTAGACACTGAAGCTTTCTTT	TRBD1	TRBV7-8	many	TRBJ1-1
CASSLRLAANNEQFF	TGTGCCAGCAGTCTCCGACTAGCGGCAAACAATGAGCAGTTCTTC	TRBD2	TRBV27	many	TRBJ2-1
CASSFLGDRAHEQYF	TGTGCCAGCAGTTTCCTTGGGGACAGGGCCCACGAGCAGTACTTC	TRBD1	TRBV27	many	TRBJ2-7
CASTDKRGAITDTQYF	TGTGCCAGCACCGATAAGCGGGGGGCGATCACAGATACGCAGTATTTT	TRBD2	TRBV6-1	many	TRBJ2-3
CASTPSGQSNQPQHF	TGTGCCAGCACCCCATCTGGACAGTCCAATCAGCCCCAGCATTTT	NA	TRBV28	many	TRBJ1-5
CSAVGQYTAFF	TGCAGTGCTGTCGGACAGTACACGGCTTTCTTT	NA	TRBV20-1	many	TRBJ1-1
CASSQQGAVGNTIYF	TGTGCCAGCAGCCAACAGGGGGCTGTTGGAAACACCATATATTTT	TRBD1	TRBV6-1	NA	TRBJ1-3
CSAHKTSGRAGEQYF	TGCAGTGCCCACAAGACTAGCGGGAGGGCGGGCGAGCAGTACTTC	TRBD2	TRBV20-1	many	TRBJ2-7
CASGKQGAGYGYTF	TGTGCCAGCGGGAAACAGGGGGCTGGCTATGGCTACACCTTC	TRBD1	TRBV6-1	many	TRBJ1-2
CASSRGTYLETQYF	TGTGCCAGCAGCCGTGGGACGTATTTGGAGACCCAGTACTTC	NA	TRBV14	many	TRBJ2-5
CASSYMAVRATEAFF	TGTGCCAGCAGTTACATGGCCGTCCGAGCCACTGAAGCTTTCTTT	NA	TRBV6-5	many	TRBJ1-1
CASTSGGGYTF	TGTGCCAGCACCTCCGGTGGTGGCTACACCTTC	NA	TRBV19	few	TRBJ1-2